This TCR beta chain originates from a study of response to subunit inactivated influenza vaccine. Findings and limits, study-wide: It was suggested by the authors that few new T cells are recruited by each seasonal influenza vaccination.

The CDR3 sequence is 16 residues long. Per germline, CDR1 SGHAT and CDR2 FQNNGV. Between the trimmed V and J ends, which lost 1 base and 0 bases, there was a span of 10 bases. One entry per CDR3 protein, called by TCRdb with MiXCR from the RT-PCR reads. The repertoire includes about 570,000 distinct CDR3 sequences, 10% to 15% of them detected once, and approximately 10% sits in the top ten. On this clonotype: The antigen remains undetermined.

Sequencing used PBMCs from blood, obtained on the day of vaccination. This TCR derives from a man in his fifties who received an inactivated influenza vaccine. The chain has TRBV11-2 and TRBJ2-1; a weak D match, TRBD2 (6 bases). Here the CDR3 DNA reads TGTGCCAGCAGCTTAGGGAGGGCCCCCTCCTACAATGAGCAGTTCTTC. It yields the protein CASSLGRAPSYNEQFF.